This note documents a single T cell receptor beta chain sequence. This entry belongs to a study of OX40 agonist ivuxolimab in advanced cancers. This CDR3 has 15 amino acids. Germline V gene lookup returns CDR1 SNHLY and CDR2 FYNNEI. Between the trimmed V and J ends, which lost 5 bases and 2 bases, there was a span of 14 bases. Here immunoSEQ multiplex PCR was the method, and the copy in TCRdb shows in-frame clones only, minus some. The sample records about 71,000 clones, 91% being singletons. The origin of this receptor is an adult with an advanced solid tumor such as melanoma, head and neck, liver or kidney cancer. The rearrangement joins TRBV2 to TRBJ2-3; D is perhaps TRBD1 (6 bases). The input for sequencing was CD4+ or CD8+ T cells sorted from blood, taken in a trial of the OX40 agonist ivuxolimab. CDR3 DNA sequence: TGTGCCAGCAGTACAGGGAGAGGACCCACAGATACGCAGTATTTT. Protein sequence: CASSTGRGPTDTQYF.